This T cell receptor (beta chain) is drawn from a study of T cells in Graves' hyperthyroidism and ophthalmopathy. Exclusion followed for patients with uncontrolled infection, other autoimmune disease, pregnancy or lactation. Germline CDR1 reads MNHEY; CDR2 reads SVGEGT. The CDR3 has 16 residues. The J segment lost 5 bases and the V segment lost 6 bases, leaving 12 bases of the junction unmatched. The TCR beta CDR3 regions underwent amplification using RNA transcripts as the source. When the TCR CDR3 underwent first-round RT-PCR, the HTBI primer set was used. TCRdb re-analysed the multiplex PCR reads in MiXCR, keeping a single row per CDR3 protein. The data show 690,000 or so distinct CDR3 sequences, over 15% seen once.

The rearrangement joins TRBV6-2 or TRBV6-3 to TRBJ1-1, with 10 bases matching TRBD1. The material sequenced was blood. This TCR derives from a woman aged 45-65 years with Graves' hyperthyroidism that later progressed to Graves' ophthalmopathy. The DNA of the CDR3 is TGTGCCAGCAGGGGCACCAGGGGACAGGGGTGGACTGAAGCTTTCTTT. Its translation is CASRGTRGQGWTEAFF.